The clone carrying this T cell receptor (beta chain) was counted between two and nine times. What it binds is not known. The data are from a study of T cell repertoires in cytomegalovirus infection. As for the study in general: CMV epitopes used comprised recently identified HLA-C-restricted ones and well-studied HLA-B-restricted ones. Signatures in public TCR beta sequences pointed to both CMV infection and matching HLA type.

The study, taken as a whole, reports: Summed frequency of public TCR beta families distinguished CMV carriers with the relevant HLA. Dominating the ex vivo response were TCR beta clonotypes that were CMV-specific and HLA-C-restricted.

TCRdb reprocessed the reads via MiXCR and lists one record per CDR3 protein. The profile shows approximately 730,000 distinct CDR3 sequences, about 33% of them singletons. The sequence was obtained from a human donor in good health (CMV status not recorded). Some clones in this sample may be carry-over from other donors' samples. Sequenced material: cultured PBMCs, taken from culture after CMV antigen stimulation.

The CDR3 DNA follows: TGTGCCAGCAGTTTAGAGGTGGGCGGTAGAGAAGCTTTCTTT. It is translated as CASSLEVGGREAFF. The chain carries TRBV12-3 or TRBV12-4 and TRBJ1-1; no clear D. Deletions cut 1 base from V and 8 bases from J, with 14 bases between. The CDR3 totals 14 residues.